This entry lists 25 T cell receptor beta chains sequenced from one sample in a study of T cell changes during pregnancy in multiple sclerosis. The repertoire was sequenced with immunoSEQ multiplex PCR; TCRdb's copy has only in-frame clones and lacks some. The table has around 50,000 clones, around 90% seen once. Sequenced here: CD4+ T cells from peripheral blood mononuclear cells, sampled after pregnancy. The receptors were gathered from a female donor in good health, enrolled as a control in a pregnancy study.

This rearrangement joins TRBV10-3 to TRBJ2-3; D is unclear. The CDR3 runs to 10 residues. CDR1 and CDR2 (germline): ENHRY, SYGVKD. V dropped 7 bases and J dropped 6 bases, with 5 bases sitting between them. The CDR3 DNA is TGTGCCATCAATCCGGATACGCAGTATTTT. This translates into CAINPDTQYF.

The V and J genes are TRBV9 and TRBJ2-3, with 11 bases aligning to TRBD2. V shed 4 bases and J 3 bases; nucleotides not matched to a gene: 7. This CDR3 has 16 amino acids. Germline CDR1 and CDR2: SGDLS and YYNGEE. The CDR3 reads CASSPRLAGKTDTQYF. CDR3 sequence (DNA): TGTGCCAGCAGCCCCCGACTAGCGGGAAAAACAGATACGCAGTATTTT.

The V and J genes are TRBV28 and TRBJ2-7, with D possibly being TRBD2 (7 bases). V was trimmed by 5 bases and J by 6 bases, leaving 14 bases between them. This CDR3 spans 13 amino acids. The germline gives CDR1 MDHEN, CDR2 SYDVKM. The DNA of the CDR3 is TGTGCCAGCAGTCACCCCCGGGGGGCCGAGCAGTACTTC. This encodes CASSHPRGAEQYF.

V and J are TRBV7-6 and TRBJ1-1; D remains unclear. CDR1 and CDR2 (germline): SGHVS, FNYEAQ. Trimming stripped 2 bases from V and 2 bases from J, with 6 bases between. This CDR3 is built from 13 residues. CDR3 in amino acids: CASSLSVNTEAFF. The CDR3 DNA sequence: TGTGCCAGCAGCTTATCCGTTAACACTGAAGCTTTCTTT.

The J gene is TRBJ1-1, the V gene TRBV7-2; unclear D gene. Trimming stripped 3 bases from V and 6 bases from J, with 5 bases between. The CDR3 is 11 residues long. Germline CDR1 SGHTA, CDR2 FQGNSA. The CDR3 is CASSFSAEAFF. Written as DNA, the CDR3 is TGTGCCAGCAGCTTTTCCGCTGAAGCTTTCTTT.

The rearrangement uses TRBV19 and TRBJ2-4; D may be TRBD1 (5 bases). Trimming shortened V by 7 bases and J by 5 bases, and 21 bases separated the two germline ends. The CDR3 is 16 residues long. Germline CDR1 and CDR2: LNHDA and SQIVND (reference sequence). The CDR3 DNA reads as TGTGCCAGTACCCCCGGACACCTATCCCCCCAAAACATTCAGTACTTC. Protein sequence: CASTPGHLSPQNIQYF. The complete variable domain, with remaining parts taken from reference TRBV19 and TRBJ2-4, reads DGGITQSPKYLFRKEGQNVTLSCEQNLNHDAMYWYRQDPGQGLRLIYYSQIVNDFQKGDIAEGYSVSREKKESFPLTVTSAQKNPTAFYLCASTPGHLSPQNIQYFGAGTRLSVL.

The chain uses TRBV28 and TRBJ1-4; a weak D match, TRBD1 (5 bases). There are 14 residues in the CDR3. The germline CDR1 and CDR2 sequences are MDHEN and SYDVKM. With 4 bases removed from V and 5 bases from J, the gap between germline ends came to 11 bases. CDR3 in amino acids: CASSSPRGNEKLFF. The CDR3 DNA reads TGTGCCAGCAGTTCCCCCCGGGGGAATGAAAAACTGTTTTTT. Filled out from reference TRBV28 and TRBJ1-4, the complete variable domain reads DVKVTQSSRYLVKRTGEKVFLECVQDMDHENMFWYRQDPGLGLRLIYFSYDVKMKEKGDIPEGYSVSREKKERFSLILESASTNQTSMYLCASSSPRGNEKLFFGSGTQLSVL.

The chain joins TRBV29-1 to TRBJ2-7, with D perhaps matching TRBD2 (6 bases). The V end lost 0 bases, the J end lost 6 bases, and 12 bases lay between the germline ends. CDR3 length equals 13 residues. Germline V lookup: CDR1 SQVTM, CDR2 ANQGSEA. CDR3 DNA sequence: TGCAGCGTTGAAGATCCCACTAGCCTCGAGCAGTACTTC. Translated: CSVEDPTSLEQYF.

The chain joins TRBV10-2 to TRBJ2-1; 8 nucleotides agree with TRBD2. Germline trimming cut 6 bases from V and 4 bases from J; bases unmatched to any gene: 20. CDR3 size: 19 residues. Germline V CDR1 and CDR2: WSHSY, SAAADI. This CDR3 is CASSPSPSQASGSYNEQFF. The CDR3 region has the DNA TGCGCCAGCAGCCCTTCCCCTTCGCAGGCGAGCGGGAGTTACAATGAGCAGTTCTTC.

The gene calls are TRBV11-2 and TRBJ2-3; weak D call: TRBD1 (5 bases). V gave up 0 bases and J gave up 4 bases, with 14 bases separating them. The CDR3 is made up of 16 amino acids. Germline assignment: CDR1 SGHAT and CDR2 FQNNGV. This CDR3 is CASSLERGISADTQYF. CDR3 sequence (DNA): TGTGCCAGCAGCTTAGAAAGGGGTATCAGCGCAGATACGCAGTATTTT.

This clone appeared once. The V call is TRBV27, the J call TRBJ1-1; D is unclear. V was cut by 4 bases and J by 3 bases, with 9 bases left in between. Per germline, CDR1 MNHEY and CDR2 SMNVEV (reference sequence). CDR3 length: 13 residues. The CDR3 sequence: CASSYRGYTEAFF. The CDR3 region has the DNA TGTGCCAGCAGTTATCGAGGGTACACTGAAGCTTTCTTT.

This clone was picked up one time. The chain recombines TRBV27 with TRBJ2-7; D may be TRBD1 (6 bases). The CDR3 totals 17 residues. Per germline, CDR1 MNHEY and CDR2 SMNVEV (reference sequence). Trimming shortened V by 5 bases and J by 4 bases, and 24 bases separated the two germline ends. For the CDR3, the DNA is TGTGCCAGCAGTCGGTCCCCGAGCTGGGGGCCGGGATACGAGCAGTACTTC. It yields the protein CASSRSPSWGPGYEQYF.

This clone came up a few times. The chain's CDR3 is CASSVASGRSGYEQYF. The CDR3 DNA sequence: TGTGCCAGCAGCGTAGCCAGCGGACGGTCCGGATACGAGCAGTACTTC. The V and J genes are TRBV9 and TRBJ2-7, with a weak D call TRBD2 (5 bases). Germline CDR1 and CDR2: SGDLS and YYNGEE. V was clipped by 0 bases and J by 4 bases, with 17 bases between them. The CDR3 sequence is 16 residues long.

The rearrangement uses TRBV5-1 and TRBJ2-7; D unclear. V was shortened by 4 bases and J by 3 bases, with 26 bases between the two germline ends. The CDR3 runs to 18 residues. CDR1 is SGHRS, CDR2 YFSETQ, per germline. The CDR3 region has the DNA TGCGCCAGCAGCCCCGAGTCAGGCAGCCCTACGACCTACTACGAGCAGTACTTC. Translation gives CASSPESGSPTTYYEQYF.

The chain recombines TRBV14 with TRBJ2-7; 11 nucleotides line up with TRBD2. The CDR3 is made up of 15 amino acids. V dropped 4 bases and J dropped 12; count of bases not matched to a gene: 14. The germline V gene encodes CDR1 SGHDN and CDR2 FVKESK. The CDR3 DNA follows: TGTGCCAGCAGCCCCGCGGGGACTAGCGGACTCTGGGGGTACTTC. Translating gives CASSPAGTSGLWGYF. Full variable domain (missing parts from reference TRBV14 and TRBJ2-7): EAGVTQFPSHSVIEKGQTVTLRCDPISGHDNLYWYRRVMGKEIKFLLHFVKESKQDESGMPNNRFLAERTGGTYSTLKVQPAELEDSGVYFCASSPAGTSGLWGYFGPGTRLTVT.

This chain links TRBV30 with TRBJ2-3, with TRBD2 identical over 8 bases. The CDR3 runs 13 residues. V lost 1 base to trimming and J lost 10 bases; unmatched junction nucleotides: 7. Germline CDR1 reads GTSNPN; CDR2 reads SVGIG (reference sequence). CDR3 in amino acids: CAWSAQRGGAQYF. For the CDR3, the DNA is TGTGCCTGGAGTGCCCAACGGGGGGGCGCGCAGTATTTT.

This clone was observed a single time. This chain joins TRBV29-1 and TRBJ1-1; D may be TRBD1 (5 bases). CDR1 SQVTM and CDR2 ANQGSEA come from the germline V gene. The CDR3 is 14 residues long. Trimming pared 5 bases from V and 5 bases from J, leaving 18 bases between. The CDR3 DNA reads TGCAGCGTTAGAGGCGGGGCGGCGGGAACTGAAGCTTTCTTT. Amino acids: CSVRGGAAGTEAFF.

The chain links TRBV2 to TRBJ2-3; TRBD2 matches 8 bases. V shed 8 bases and J 1 base; nucleotides not matched to a gene: 2. This CDR3 contains 13 residues. CDR1 SNHLY and CDR2 FYNNEI come from the germline V gene. CDR3 sequence reads: CASGLAGTDTQYF. The DNA for the CDR3 is TGTGCCAGCGGACTAGCCGGCACAGATACGCAGTATTTT. The whole variable domain, remainder taken from reference TRBV2 and TRBJ2-3, is EPEVTQTPSHQVTQMGQEVILRCVPISNHLYFYWYRQILGQKVEFLVSFYNNEISEKSEIFDDQFSVERPDGSNFTLKIRSTKLEDSAMYFCASGLAGTDTQYFGPGTRLTVL.

The chain joins TRBV6-4 to TRBJ2-3, with 12 bases aligning to TRBD2. Germline trimming cut 6 bases from V and 3 bases from J; bases unmatched to any gene: 7. CDR1 is MRHNA, CDR2 SNTAGT, per germline. CDR3 length: 16 residues. CDR3 sequence (DNA): TGTGCCAGCAGACCACTAGCGGGAGGTTCAACAGATACGCAGTATTTT. Protein: CASRPLAGGSTDTQYF.

The rearrangement joins TRBV15 to TRBJ1-1; TRBD1 is a possible D gene (6 bases). CDR1 and CDR2 from the germline V gene are LNHNV and YYDKDF (reference sequence). This CDR3 comprises 13 residues. V lost 2 bases and J lost 4, with 8 bases in between. The CDR3 here is CATSRLGGTEAFF. DNA for the CDR3: TGTGCCACCAGCAGACTAGGGGGCACTGAAGCTTTCTTT.

The chain couples TRBV9 to TRBJ1-2; 8 bases match TRBD1. V lost 4 bases and J lost 3; bases outside the gene matches: 5. Looked up from germline, CDR1 is SGDLS and CDR2 is YYNGEE. The length of the CDR3 is 14 residues. CDR3 sequence reads: CASSLTTGDYGYTF. CDR3 nucleotides: TGTGCCAGCAGCCTGACGACAGGGGACTATGGCTACACCTTC.

The J gene is TRBJ1-2, the V gene TRBV5-1, with D perhaps matching TRBD1 (6 bases). The V gene lost 5 bases and the J gene lost 3 bases, with 17 bases spanning the gap. Germline V gene lookup returns CDR1 SGHRS and CDR2 YFSETQ. The CDR3 is 15 residues long. In DNA, the CDR3 is TGCGCCAGCAGTCACACAGGGACGCAAGACTATGGCTACACCTTC. This codes for CASSHTGTQDYGYTF.

This clone was observed a few times. The chain is built from TRBV10-3 and TRBJ1-2, with a tentative D call TRBD1 (6 bases). This CDR3 contains 15 residues. Germline V gene sequence: CDR1 ENHRY, CDR2 SYGVKD. V was pared by 3 bases and J by 2 bases, with 13 bases between. Here the CDR3 DNA reads TGTGCCATCAGTGATGGGACACCCTCAAACTATGGCTACACCTTC. Amino acids: CAISDGTPSNYGYTF.

The V gene is TRBV18, the J gene TRBJ1-4; TRBD1 agrees at 9 bases. Looked up from germline, CDR1 is KGHSH and CDR2 is LQKENI. V dropped 5 bases and J dropped 8; count of bases not matched to a gene: 6. The CDR3 runs 14 residues. CDR3 sequence reads: CASSATGGEEKLFF. The CDR3 bases are TGTGCCAGCTCAGCGACAGGGGGGGAAGAAAAACTGTTTTTT.

The V call is TRBV28, the J call TRBJ2-5; D is ambiguous. The J call may be in error: the DNA end matches TRBJ2-7 better. The germline V gene has CDR1 MDHEN and CDR2 SYDVKM. The length of the CDR3 is 12 residues. DNA of the CDR3: TGTGCCAGCAGTTTAATCTCCTACGAGCAGTACTTC. This sequence encodes CASSLISYEQYF.